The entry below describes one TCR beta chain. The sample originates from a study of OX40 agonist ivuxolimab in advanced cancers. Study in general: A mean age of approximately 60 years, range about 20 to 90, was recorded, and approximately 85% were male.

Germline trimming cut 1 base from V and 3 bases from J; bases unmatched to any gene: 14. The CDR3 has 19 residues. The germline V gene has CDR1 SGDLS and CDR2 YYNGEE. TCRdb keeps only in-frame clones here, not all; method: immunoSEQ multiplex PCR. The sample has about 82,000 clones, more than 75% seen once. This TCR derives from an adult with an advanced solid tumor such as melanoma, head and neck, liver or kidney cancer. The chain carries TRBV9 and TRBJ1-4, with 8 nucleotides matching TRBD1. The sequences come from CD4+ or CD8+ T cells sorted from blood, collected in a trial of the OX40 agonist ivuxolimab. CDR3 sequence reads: CASSVPADRGKISNEKLFF. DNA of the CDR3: TGTGCCAGCAGCGTACCCGCCGACAGGGGCAAGATTTCTAATGAAAAACTGTTTTTT.